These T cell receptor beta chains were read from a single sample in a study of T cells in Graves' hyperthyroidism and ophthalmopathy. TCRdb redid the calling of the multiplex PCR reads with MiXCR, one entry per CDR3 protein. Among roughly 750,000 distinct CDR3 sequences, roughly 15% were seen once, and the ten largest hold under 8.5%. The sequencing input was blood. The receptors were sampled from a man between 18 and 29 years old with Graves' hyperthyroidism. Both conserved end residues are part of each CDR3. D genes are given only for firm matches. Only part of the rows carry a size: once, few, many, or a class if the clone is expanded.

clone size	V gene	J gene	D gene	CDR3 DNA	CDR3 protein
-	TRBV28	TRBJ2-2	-	TGTGCCAGCAGTCCGAGCGGGTCCTTAGGGGAGCTGTTTTTT	CASSPSGSLGELFF
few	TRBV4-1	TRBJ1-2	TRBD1	TGCGCCAGCAGCCACCGACAGGGAGACTATGGCTACACCTTC	CASSHRQGDYGYTF
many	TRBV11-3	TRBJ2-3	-	TGTGCCAGCAGCTTAATAGGGATGAGCACAGATACGCAGTATTTT	CASSLIGMSTDTQYF
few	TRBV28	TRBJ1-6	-	TGTGCCAGCAGACGGCAGGGATTGAATTCACCCCTCCACTTT	CASRRQGLNSPLHF
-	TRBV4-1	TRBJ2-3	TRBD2	TGCGCCAGCAGCCAAGGAGCGGGGACCGGTCGAAATACGCAGTATTTT	CASSQGAGTGRNTQYF
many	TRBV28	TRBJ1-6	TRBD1	TGTGCCAGCAGTATTTCCGGGACAGCTAATTCACCCCTCCACTTT	CASSISGTANSPLHF
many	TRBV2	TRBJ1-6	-	TGTGCCAGCAGTGGACAGAGTAATTCACCCCTCCACTTT	CASSGQSNSPLHF
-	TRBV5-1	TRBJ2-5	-	TGCGCCAGCAGCTACAGGGGGGAGGGCCCGTTGGGGACCCAGTACTTC	CASSYRGEGPLGTQYF
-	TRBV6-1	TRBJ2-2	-	TGTGCCAGCAGTGAAGAGATTCAGGGGTTTGGGGGGGAGCTGTTTTTT	CASSEEIQGFGGELFF
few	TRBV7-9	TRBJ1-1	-	TGTGCCAGCACCCAAGACCCGAACACTGAAGCTTTCTTT	CASTQDPNTEAFF
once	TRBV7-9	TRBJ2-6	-	TGTGCCAGCAGCTTCAGAATGCTAGCGGCCAACGTCCTGACTTTC	CASSFRMLAANVLTF
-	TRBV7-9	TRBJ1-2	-	TGTGCCAGCAGCCTTTCTCCCGAGGGTGGCTACACCTTC	CASSLSPEGGYTF
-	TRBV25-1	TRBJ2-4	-	TGTGCCAGCCGGGGAGCCAAAAACATTCAGTACTTC	CASRGAKNIQYF
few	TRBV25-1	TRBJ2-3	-	TGTGCCAGCAGTCGATTCAGCGGGACAGATACGCAGTATTTT	CASSRFSGTDTQYF
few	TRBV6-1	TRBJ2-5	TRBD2	TGTGCCAGCAGCTTTACTAGCGGGAAAGAGACCCAGTACTTC	CASSFTSGKETQYF
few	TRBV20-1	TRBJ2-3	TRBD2	TGCAGTGCTAGGGGGACTAGCGGGGGCACCACAGATACGCAGTATTTT	CSARGTSGGTTDTQYF
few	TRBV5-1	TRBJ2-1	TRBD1	TGCGCCAGCAGTTCAGGGGGCGCGTTCTACAATGAGCAGTTCTTC	CASSSGGAFYNEQFF
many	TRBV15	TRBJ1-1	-	TGTGCCACCAGCCTCAGGGGTAGCACTGAAGCTTTCTTT	CATSLRGSTEAFF
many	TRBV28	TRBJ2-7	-	TGTGCCAGCACAGACAGTTACGAGCAGTACTTC	CASTDSYEQYF
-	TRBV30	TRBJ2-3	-	TGTGCCTGGAGTGTACTGAGCGGCGACACAGATACGCAGTATTTT	CAWSVLSGDTDTQYF
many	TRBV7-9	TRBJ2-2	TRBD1	TGTGCCAGCAGGAACAGGGGAAGCACCGGGGAGCTGTTTTTT	CASRNRGSTGELFF
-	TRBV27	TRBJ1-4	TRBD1	TGTGCCAGTTCGACAGGGGTGGAGACTAATGAAAAACTGTTTTTT	CASSTGVETNEKLFF
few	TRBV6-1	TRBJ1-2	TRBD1	TGTGCCAGCAGATCCGACAGGGCAGGAGGCTACACCTTC	CASRSDRAGGYTF
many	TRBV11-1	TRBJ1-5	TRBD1	TGTGCCAGCAGCTTAGCAGGGACAGGGCCTGCCCCGTATCAGCCCCAGCATTTT	CASSLAGTGPAPYQPQHF
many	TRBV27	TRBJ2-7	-	TGTGCCAGCAGCAAACAACCCCTCTGGGAAGCCTACGAGCAGTACTTC	CASSKQPLWEAYEQYF
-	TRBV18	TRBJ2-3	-	TGTGCCAGCTCCGACACTCGGGCATACGGAACAGATACGCAGTATTTT	CASSDTRAYGTDTQYF
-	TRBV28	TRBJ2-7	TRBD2	TGTGCCAGCAGCCCAACGGTGGGACTAGCGGGTTACGAGCAGTACTTC	CASSPTVGLAGYEQYF
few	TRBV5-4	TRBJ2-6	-	TGTGCCAGCAGCATTGGTGGCTCTGGGGCCAACGTCCTGACTTTC	CASSIGGSGANVLTF
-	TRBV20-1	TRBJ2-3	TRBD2	TGCAGTGCTAAAGCGGGAGGGGGAGATACGCAGTATTTT	CSAKAGGGDTQYF
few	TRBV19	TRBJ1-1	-	TGTGCCAGTAGTAGGGGAGTCAGGGAGACTGAAGCTTTCTTT	CASSRGVRETEAFF
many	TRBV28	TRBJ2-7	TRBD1	TGTGCCAGCAGTCCGGGACAGGGGATGTACGAGCAGTACTTC	CASSPGQGMYEQYF
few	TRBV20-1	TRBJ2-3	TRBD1	TGCAGTGCTGGGACAGGTGGAGTAGATACGCAGTATTTT	CSAGTGGVDTQYF
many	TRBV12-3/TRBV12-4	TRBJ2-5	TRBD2	TGTGCCAGCAGTCGGACTAGCGCCCAAGAGACCCAGTACTTC	CASSRTSAQETQYF
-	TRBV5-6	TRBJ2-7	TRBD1	TGTGCCAGCAGCCGGACGGGACAGGCCTACGAGCAGTACTTC	CASSRTGQAYEQYF
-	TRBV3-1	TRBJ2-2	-	TGTGCCAGCAGCCAATCCGCTAGCGAGGAGGTGGACACCGGGGAGCTGTTTTTT	CASSQSASEEVDTGELFF
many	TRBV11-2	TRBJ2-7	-	TGTGCCAGCAACCGTGGCGTGTCCGAGCAGTACTTC	CASNRGVSEQYF
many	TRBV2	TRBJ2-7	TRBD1	TGTGCCAGCATTGCCGGGACAGGGGCCTACGAGCAGTACTTC	CASIAGTGAYEQYF
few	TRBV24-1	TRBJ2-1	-	TGTGCCACCAGTGATTTGTCCCCCGTGGGGCGGGATGAGCAGTTCTTC	CATSDLSPVGRDEQFF
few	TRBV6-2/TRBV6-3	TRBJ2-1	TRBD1	TGTGCCAGCAGTTACCTCCCACAGGGGGTAGATGAGCAGTTCTTC	CASSYLPQGVDEQFF
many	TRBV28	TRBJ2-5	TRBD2	TGTGCCAGCAGTTACGCGCTACTAGCGGCGTACCAAGAGACCCAGTACTTC	CASSYALLAAYQETQYF
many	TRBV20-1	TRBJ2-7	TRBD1	TGCAGTGCTCTCCGGGACAGGGGAAGGGGTGAGCAGTACTTC	CSALRDRGRGEQYF
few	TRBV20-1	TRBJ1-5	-	TGCAGTGTCAGAGATATTGTGGGAGGGAGAAAGAGCAATCAGCCCCAGCATTTT	CSVRDIVGGRKSNQPQHF
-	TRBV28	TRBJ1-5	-	TGTGCCAGCAGAAGCGGGACGCGCAATCAGCCCCAGCATTTT	CASRSGTRNQPQHF
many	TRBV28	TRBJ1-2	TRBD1	TGTGCCAGCAGTCCGACAGGGGGCTATGGCTACACCTTC	CASSPTGGYGYTF
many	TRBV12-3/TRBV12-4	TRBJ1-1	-	TGTGCCAGCGGGGCGAACACTGAAGCTTTCTTT	CASGANTEAFF